One sample yielded the 22 T cell receptor beta chains listed below, sequenced in a study of OX40 agonist ivuxolimab in advanced cancers. Sequencing used immunoSEQ multiplex PCR; TCRdb keeps in-frame clones, though not all of them. This table has some 59,000 clones, roughly 82% appearing once. Sequencing used CD4+ or CD8+ T cells sorted from blood, obtained in a trial of the OX40 agonist ivuxolimab. Every receptor here comes from an adult with an advanced solid tumor such as melanoma, head and neck, liver or kidney cancer.

The rearrangement links TRBV4-3 to TRBJ2-2, with a tentative D call TRBD1 (5 bases). Trimming took 3 bases from V and 6 from J, leaving 20 bases between them. CDR3 length: 17 amino acids. CDR1 and CDR2 (germline): LGHNA, YSLEER. Here the CDR3 reads CASSHLSRGSTPGELFF. The DNA for the CDR3 is TGCGCCAGCAGCCACCTTTCAAGGGGCAGTACCCCCGGGGAGCTGTTTTTT.

The chain has TRBV4-1 and TRBJ1-1, with 10 positions matching TRBD1. Looked up from germline, CDR1 is MGHRA and CDR2 is YSYEKL. CDR3 length: 15 residues. V gave up 3 bases and J gave up 5 bases; unmatched junction bases: 6. The CDR3 DNA sequence: TGCGCCAGCAGCCATCCCAGACAGGGGGCAACTGAAGCTTTCTTT. It is translated as CASSHPRQGATEAFF.

This chain links TRBV6-5 with TRBJ1-3; D unclear. Germline V lookup: CDR1 MNHEY, CDR2 SVGAGI. The germline V and J ends were trimmed by 3 bases and 0 bases, with 9 bases remaining between them. The CDR3 spans 15 residues. The DNA of the CDR3 is TGTGCCAGCAGTTATGAGGGAGTCTCTGGAAACACCATATATTTT. This gives the protein CASSYEGVSGNTIYF.

V and J are TRBV5-8 and TRBJ2-7, with 8 bases that match TRBD1. Looked up from germline, CDR1 is SGHTS and CDR2 is YDEGEE. The CDR3 length is 15 residues. Trimming cost V 4 bases and J 5 bases; bases outside gene matches: 11. CDR3 in DNA: TGTGCCAGCAGCCTACAGGGGGTGGCTTTTGACGAGCAGTACTTC. Translated, it gives CASSLQGVAFDEQYF.

The chain links TRBV11-2 to TRBJ2-7, with D unresolved. The CDR3 length is 15 residues. The germline gives CDR1 SGHAT, CDR2 FQNNGV. Trimming removed 0 bases at V and 5 bases at J, with 14 bases between. The chain's CDR3 is CASSLELGQFHEQYF. Written as DNA, the CDR3 is TGTGCCAGCAGCTTAGAGTTAGGGCAGTTCCACGAGCAGTACTTC.

CDR3 amino acids: CASSSLGTRSYEQYF. DNA of the CDR3: TGTGCCAGCAGTTCCCTGGGAACGCGAAGTTACGAGCAGTACTTC. The rearrangement uses TRBV6-6 and TRBJ2-7; D is undetermined. The V end was cut by 4 bases, the J end by 4 bases, with 17 bases between. CDR1 is MNHNY, CDR2 SVGAGI, per germline (reference sequence). The CDR3 sequence is 15 residues long.

This clone came up a few times. The chain employs TRBV6-5 and TRBJ1-2; D uncertain. V was cut by 5 bases and J by 4 bases, with 17 bases left in between. CDR3 length: 15 amino acids. The germline V gene has CDR1 MNHEY and CDR2 SVGAGI. The CDR3 protein is CASSGRVGISYGYTF. The CDR3 bases are TGTGCCAGCAGTGGGAGGGTGGGGATCTCCTATGGCTACACCTTC.

The genes are TRBV4-2 and TRBJ1-1; D is unclear. V lost 1 base and J 2 bases, leaving 11 bases between the germline ends. Germline lookup yields CDR1 LGHNA and CDR2 YNFKEQ. The CDR3 loop spans 15 amino acids. The CDR3 DNA follows: TGTGCCAGCAGCCAAGGGGCCTCGGGAAACACTGAAGCTTTCTTT. Its protein product is CASSQGASGNTEAFF.

The V gene is TRBV7-6, the J gene TRBJ2-5, with 9 nucleotides matching TRBD1. The V gene end was trimmed by 4 bases and the J gene end by 5 bases; junction bases not matched to a gene: 8. The germline V gene encodes CDR1 SGHVS and CDR2 FNYEAQ. There are 15 residues in the CDR3. CDR3 sequence reads: CASSSGQGQGETQYF. DNA of the CDR3: TGTGCCAGCAGCTCCGGACAGGGGCAGGGGGAGACCCAGTACTTC. Together with reference TRBV7-6 and TRBJ2-5, the CDR3 gives the full variable domain: GAGVSQSPRYKVTKRGQDVALRCDPISGHVSLYWYRQALGQGPEFLTYFNYEAQQDKSGLPNDRFSAERPEGSISTLTIQRTEQRDSAMYRCASSSGQGQGETQYFGPGTRLLVL.

The rearrangement uses TRBV2 and TRBJ2-2; D gene uncertain. From germline, CDR1 is SNHLY and CDR2 FYNNEI. The CDR3 totals 15 residues. The germline V and J ends were trimmed by 4 bases and 0 bases, with 9 bases remaining between them. DNA of the CDR3: TGTGCCAGCAGTGGAGGCAGGACGAACACCGGGGAGCTGTTTTTT. Translated: CASSGGRTNTGELFF.

This clone was found a few times. V is TRBV29-1 and J is TRBJ1-2; TRBD1 aligns across 9 bases. Germline trimming cut 6 bases from V and 7 bases from J; bases unmatched to any gene: 6. CDR3 length: 12 residues. CDR1 and CDR2 (germline): SQVTM, ANQGSEA. This CDR3 reads CSVSDRGIGYTF. The CDR3 bases are TGCAGCGTATCGGACAGGGGAATTGGCTACACCTTC.

The chain recombines TRBV19 with TRBJ2-3; 12 positions match TRBD2. Germline V gene lookup returns CDR1 LNHDA and CDR2 SQIVND (reference sequence). The CDR3 contains 15 residues. After removal of 6 bases from V and 5 bases from J, the junction contained 6 bases not matched to a gene. CDR3 in DNA: TGTGCCAGTAGACCGACTAGCGGGGGTGTAGATACGCAGTATTTT. This codes for CASRPTSGGVDTQYF.

This chain uses TRBV5-1 with TRBJ1-2; D ambiguous. The V gene lost 4 bases and the J gene lost 6 bases, with 16 bases spanning the gap. This CDR3 region has 14 residues. Germline V gene data show CDR1 as SGHRS and CDR2 as YFSETQ. The CDR3 loop reads CASSPQTPLDGYTF. Written as DNA, the CDR3 is TGCGCCAGCAGCCCTCAGACGCCGTTGGATGGCTACACCTTC.

This clone has a single count. The V and J genes are TRBV28 and TRBJ1-6, with TRBD1 identical over 7 bases. Trimming removed 2 bases from V and 12 bases from J; junction bases left unmatched: 7. Germline values: CDR1 MDHEN, CDR2 SYDVKM. This CDR3 has 14 amino acids. CDR3: CASSLRGPHVPLHF. The DNA of the CDR3 is TGTGCCAGCAGTTTAAGGGGGCCTCACGTACCCCTCCACTTT.

The CDR3 DNA is TGTGCCAGCAGCTTAGTTGGCCAGGGTGAGGCCTACGAGCAGTACTTC. Its protein is CASSLVGQGEAYEQYF. The V call is TRBV7-2, the J call TRBJ2-7; possibly TRBD1 for D (5 bases). Germline V lookup: CDR1 SGHTA, CDR2 FQGNSA. CDR3 length: 16 residues. V dropped 1 base and J dropped 2 bases, with 15 bases sitting between them.

For this clone: Within the sample, other DNA sequences also encode this same CDR3. The chain carries TRBV29-1 and TRBJ2-1; 9 bases align to TRBD2. Germline lookup yields CDR1 SQVTM and CDR2 ANQGSEA. V lost 7 bases and J lost 2; bases outside the gene matches: 6. The CDR3 contains 14 residues. The CDR3: CSGGLAGPYNEQFF. In DNA form, the CDR3 reads TGCAGCGGAGGCCTAGCGGGGCCCTACAATGAGCAGTTCTTC.

The V call is TRBV28, the J call TRBJ2-5, with 10 positions matching TRBD2. CDR1 is MDHEN and CDR2 is SYDVKM in the germline V gene. V gave up 7 bases and J gave up 0 bases; unmatched junction bases: 5. This CDR3 spans 15 amino acids. CDR3 in DNA: TGTGCCAGCATTCCTACTAGCGGGGACCAAGAGACCCAGTACTTC. As protein: CASIPTSGDQETQYF.

The chain has TRBV6-1 and TRBJ2-7, with D unresolved. The CDR3 loop spans 15 amino acids. Germline V CDR1 and CDR2: MNHNS, SASEGT. Trimming cost V 10 bases and J 3 bases, with 22 bases left between them. The CDR3 spells CATVVGTNLNYEQYF. Here the CDR3 DNA reads TGTGCCACCGTCGTAGGCACCAACCTAAACTACGAGCAGTACTTC.

This chain links TRBV5-6 with TRBJ2-1; 9 bases align to TRBD1. Germline CDR1 reads SGHDT; CDR2 reads YYEEEE. CDR3 size: 14 residues. V gave up 0 bases and J gave up 16 bases; unmatched junction bases: 11. The CDR3 region has the DNA TGTGCCAGCAGCTTGGGAATTTTTGCGGGACAGGGCTTCTTC. Translated: CASSLGIFAGQGFF.

The genes are TRBV5-1 and TRBJ1-5; no clear D gene. Germline assignment: CDR1 SGHRS and CDR2 YFSETQ. This CDR3 has 19 amino acids. Trimming took 0 bases from V and 0 from J, leaving 19 bases between them. CDR3 DNA sequence: TGCGCCAGCAGCTTGGAGCCTCCAGGAGTCGGATCTAGCAATCAGCCCCAGCATTTT. It is translated as CASSLEPPGVGSSNQPQHF.

The chain carries TRBV2 and TRBJ2-1, with D uncertain. The V and J ends lost 6 bases and 6 bases respectively, with 6 bases between them. This CDR3 has 11 amino acids. The germline V gene encodes CDR1 SNHLY and CDR2 FYNNEI. CDR3 region: CASSLFNEQFF. As DNA, the CDR3 is TGTGCCAGCAGCCTATTCAATGAGCAGTTCTTC.

The chain links TRBV27 to TRBJ1-1; D possibly corresponds to TRBD1 (5 bases). The CDR3 runs to 16 residues. Germline CDR1 is MNHEY and CDR2 is SMNVEV (reference sequence). Deletions cut 4 bases from V and 0 bases from J, with 15 bases between. For the CDR3, the DNA is TGTGCCAGCAGTTCCCGGGACGGACTCATGAACACTGAAGCTTTCTTT. Encoded protein: CASSSRDGLMNTEAFF.